This record covers a single T cell receptor (beta chain). Combining a sample-barcoded 5' primer with a J-beta primer mix, a second PCR ran for about 7 to 11 cycles. TCRdb ran MiXCR on the 5' RACE reads and lists one entry per CDR3 protein. The table lists 800,000 to 1,300,000 distinct CDR3 sequences, 20% to 25% of them singletons. This specimen comes from a study of blood T cells in healthy people across ages. Isolated PBMCs totaled at least 7 million in each sample. Germline V lookup: CDR1 SEHNR, CDR2 FQNEAQ (reference sequence). Trimming at V came to 5 bases and at J to 13 bases, leaving 16 bases not matched to a gene. This CDR3 comprises 14 residues. The same sample was also studied in work on T cells of mothers and their children. That work adds: When mothers and children were related, their normalized repertoire overlap, which was always slightly higher, did not differ significantly from that of unrelated pairs.

This TCR was recovered from a girl aged 2-10 years in good health. The sequencing sample was made of blood. The V gene is TRBV7-9, the J gene TRBJ1-2; 7 bases align to TRBD1. In DNA form, the CDR3 reads TGTGCCAGCAGCCCGACAGGGAACCCTATCCTCGGCACCTTC. Translating gives CASSPTGNPILGTF.